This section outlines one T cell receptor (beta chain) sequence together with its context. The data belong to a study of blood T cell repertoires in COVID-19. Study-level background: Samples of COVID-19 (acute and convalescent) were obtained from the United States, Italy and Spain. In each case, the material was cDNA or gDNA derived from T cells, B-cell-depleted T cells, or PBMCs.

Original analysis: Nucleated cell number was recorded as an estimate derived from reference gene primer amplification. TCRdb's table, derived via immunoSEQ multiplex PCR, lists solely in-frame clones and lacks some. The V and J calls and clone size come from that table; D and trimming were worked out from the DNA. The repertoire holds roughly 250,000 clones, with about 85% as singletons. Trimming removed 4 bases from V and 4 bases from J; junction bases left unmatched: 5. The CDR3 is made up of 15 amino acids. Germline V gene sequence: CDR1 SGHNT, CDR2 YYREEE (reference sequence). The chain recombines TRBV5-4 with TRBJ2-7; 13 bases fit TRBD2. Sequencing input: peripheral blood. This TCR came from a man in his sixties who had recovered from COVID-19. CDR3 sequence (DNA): TGTGCCAGCAGCCTCGGGACTAGCGGGATATACGAGCAGTACTTC. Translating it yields CASSLGTSGIYEQYF.